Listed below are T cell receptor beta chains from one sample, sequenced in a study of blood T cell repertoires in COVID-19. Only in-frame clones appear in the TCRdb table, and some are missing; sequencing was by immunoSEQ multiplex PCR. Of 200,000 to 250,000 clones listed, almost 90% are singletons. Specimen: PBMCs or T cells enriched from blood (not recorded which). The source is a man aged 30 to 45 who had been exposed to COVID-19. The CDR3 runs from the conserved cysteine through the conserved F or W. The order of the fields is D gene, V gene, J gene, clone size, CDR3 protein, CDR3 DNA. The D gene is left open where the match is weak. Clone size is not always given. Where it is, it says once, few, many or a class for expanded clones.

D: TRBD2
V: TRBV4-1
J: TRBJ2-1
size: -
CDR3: CASSQDRPLSGGYSNEQFF
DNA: TGCGCCAGCAGCCAAGACCGACCCCTTAGCGGGGGGTACTCAAATGAGCAGTTCTTC

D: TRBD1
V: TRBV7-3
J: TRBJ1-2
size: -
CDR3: CASSRGQGTHYGYTF
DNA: TGTGCCAGCAGCCGAGGACAGGGGACCCACTATGGCTACACCTTC

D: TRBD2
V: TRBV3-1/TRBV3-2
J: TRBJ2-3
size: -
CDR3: CASSLGTSGRSSTDTQYF
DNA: TGTGCCAGCAGCCTAGGGACTAGCGGGCGATCTAGCACAGATACGCAGTATTTT

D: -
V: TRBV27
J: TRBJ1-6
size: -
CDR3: CASRPYSGHRRNSPLHF
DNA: TGTGCCAGCAGACCATACTCTGGACACCGGCGGAATTCACCCCTCCACTTT

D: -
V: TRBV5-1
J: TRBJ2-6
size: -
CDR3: CASRHREGGLSGANVLTF
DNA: TGCGCCAGCCGCCACAGGGAGGGGGGTTTATCTGGGGCCAACGTCCTGACTTTC

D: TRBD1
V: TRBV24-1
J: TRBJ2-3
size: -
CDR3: CATSDLRGQGITDTQYF
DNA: TGTGCCACCAGTGATTTGAGAGGACAGGGGATCACAGATACGCAGTATTTT

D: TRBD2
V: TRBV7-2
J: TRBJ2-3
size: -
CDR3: CASSPGLATDTQYF
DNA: TGTGCCAGCAGCCCGGGACTAGCGACAGATACGCAGTATTTT

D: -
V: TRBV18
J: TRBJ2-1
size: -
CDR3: CASSPTTIQTGRHEQFF
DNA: TGTGCCAGCTCACCCACCACCATTCAAACAGGGCGCCATGAGCAGTTCTTC

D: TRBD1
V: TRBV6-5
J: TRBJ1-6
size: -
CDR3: CASSYSLQGFGSPLHF
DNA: TGTGCCAGCAGTTATTCCCTACAGGGGTTCGGTTCACCCCTCCACTTT

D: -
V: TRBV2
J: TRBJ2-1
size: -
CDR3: CASNRKGPYNEQFF
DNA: TGTGCCAGCAATAGGAAGGGGCCCTACAATGAGCAGTTCTTC

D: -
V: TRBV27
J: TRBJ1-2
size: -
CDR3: CASRSGTASYGYTF
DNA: TGTGCCAGCAGAAGTGGAACAGCCAGCTATGGCTACACCTTC

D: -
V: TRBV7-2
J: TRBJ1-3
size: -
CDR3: CASSLGLAGANTIYF
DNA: TGTGCCAGCAGCTTAGGTTTGGCAGGGGCGAACACCATATATTTT

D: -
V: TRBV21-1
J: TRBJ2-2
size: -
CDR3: CASDPQTSGENDANTGELFF
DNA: TGTGCCAGCGACCCCCAGACTAGCGGGGAGAATGATGCGAACACCGGGGAGCTGTTTTTT

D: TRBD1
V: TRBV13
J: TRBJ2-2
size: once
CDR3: CASSFRDRDTGELFF
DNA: TGTGCCAGCAGCTTTCGGGACAGGGACACCGGGGAGCTGTTTTTT

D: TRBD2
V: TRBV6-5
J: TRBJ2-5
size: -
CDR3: CASSSVFAGGQETQYF
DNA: TGTGCCAGCAGTTCGGTTTTCGCGGGGGGGCAAGAGACCCAGTACTTC

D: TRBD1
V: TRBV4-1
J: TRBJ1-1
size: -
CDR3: CASRDRVYTEAFF
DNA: TGCGCCAGCAGGGACAGGGTGTACACTGAAGCTTTCTTT

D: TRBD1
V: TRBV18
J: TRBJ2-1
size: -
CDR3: CASSQGQGLDEQFF
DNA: TGTGCCAGCTCACAAGGACAGGGTTTGGATGAGCAGTTCTTC

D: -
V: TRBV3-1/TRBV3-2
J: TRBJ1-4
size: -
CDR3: CASSRGDEKLFF
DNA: TGTGCCAGCAGCCGGGGGGATGAAAAACTGTTTTTT

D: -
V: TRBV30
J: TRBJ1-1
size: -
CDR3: CAWESPSRYNTEAFF
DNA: TGTGCCTGGGAATCACCCAGCAGGTACAACACTGAAGCTTTCTTT

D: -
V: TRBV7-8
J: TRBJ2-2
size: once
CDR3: CASSRAGGAVTGELFF
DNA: TGTGCCAGCAGCCGAGCGGGTGGGGCGGTTACCGGGGAGCTGTTTTTT

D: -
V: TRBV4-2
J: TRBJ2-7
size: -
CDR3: CASSQGSTYEQYF
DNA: TGTGCCAGCAGCCAAGGGAGCACCTACGAGCAGTACTTC

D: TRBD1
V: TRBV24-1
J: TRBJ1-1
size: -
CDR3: CATSDLQGVAFF
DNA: TGTGCCACCAGTGATTTGCAGGGGGTAGCTTTCTTT

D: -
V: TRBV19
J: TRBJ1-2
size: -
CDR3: CASSFNRDTAGYTF
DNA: TGTGCCAGTAGTTTTAACAGGGATACCGCTGGCTACACCTTC

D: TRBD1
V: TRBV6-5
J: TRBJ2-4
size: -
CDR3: CASSLGQGGIQYF
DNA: TGTGCCAGCAGTCTCGGACAGGGAGGCATTCAGTACTTC